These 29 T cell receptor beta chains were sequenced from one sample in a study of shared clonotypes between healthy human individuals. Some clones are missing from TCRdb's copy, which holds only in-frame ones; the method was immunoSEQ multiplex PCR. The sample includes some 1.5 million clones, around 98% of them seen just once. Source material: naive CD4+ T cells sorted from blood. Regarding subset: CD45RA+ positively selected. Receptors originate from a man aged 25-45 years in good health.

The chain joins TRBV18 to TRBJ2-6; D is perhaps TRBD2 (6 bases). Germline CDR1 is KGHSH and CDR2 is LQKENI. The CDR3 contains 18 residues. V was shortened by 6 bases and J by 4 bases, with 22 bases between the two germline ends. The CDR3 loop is CASSPPPTRLVGANVLTF. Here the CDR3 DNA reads TGTGCCAGCTCGCCTCCCCCGACTAGACTAGTCGGGGCCAACGTCCTGACTTTC.

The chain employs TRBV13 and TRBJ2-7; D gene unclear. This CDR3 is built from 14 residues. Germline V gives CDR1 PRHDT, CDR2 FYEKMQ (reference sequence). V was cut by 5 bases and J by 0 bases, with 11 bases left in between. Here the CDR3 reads CASSKALGSYEQYF. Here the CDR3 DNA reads TGTGCCAGCAGCAAAGCATTAGGCTCCTACGAGCAGTACTTC.

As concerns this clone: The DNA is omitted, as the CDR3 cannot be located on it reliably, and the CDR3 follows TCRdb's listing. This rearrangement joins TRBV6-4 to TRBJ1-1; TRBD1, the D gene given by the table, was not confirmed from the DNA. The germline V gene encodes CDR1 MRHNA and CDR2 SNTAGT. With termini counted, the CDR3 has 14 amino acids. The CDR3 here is CASSETFGTGNAYF.

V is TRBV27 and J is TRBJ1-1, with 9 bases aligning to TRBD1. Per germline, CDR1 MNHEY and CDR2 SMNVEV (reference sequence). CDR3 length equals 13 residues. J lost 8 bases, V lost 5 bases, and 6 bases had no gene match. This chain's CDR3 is CASSTTGQGEAFF. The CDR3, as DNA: TGTGCCAGCAGTACCACGGGACAGGGAGAAGCTTTCTTT.

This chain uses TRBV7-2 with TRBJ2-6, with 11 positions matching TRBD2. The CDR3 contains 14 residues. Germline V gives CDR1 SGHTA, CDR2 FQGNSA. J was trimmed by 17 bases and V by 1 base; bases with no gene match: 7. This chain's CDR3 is CASSLVGTSGIMTF. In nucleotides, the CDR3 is TGTGCCAGCAGCTTAGTAGGGACTAGCGGAATTATGACTTTC. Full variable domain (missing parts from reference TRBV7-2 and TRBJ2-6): GAGVSQSPSNKVTEKGKDVELRCDPISGHTALYWYRQSLGQGLEFLIYFQGNSAPDKSGLPSDRFSAERTGGSVSTLTIQRTQQEDSAVYLCASSLVGTSGIMTFGAGSRLTVL.

CDR3 amino acids: CASSLGLAGGRNEQFF. CDR3 nucleotide sequence: TGTGCCAGCAGCTTGGGGCTAGCGGGAGGTCGGAATGAGCAGTTCTTC. This sequence joins TRBV5-8 and TRBJ2-1; 11 bases map to TRBD2. V was pared by 0 bases and J by 7 bases, with 6 bases of the junction left unmatched. This CDR3 is 16 amino acids long. Germline V gene sequence: CDR1 SGHTS, CDR2 YDEGEE. Complete variable domain (other parts from reference TRBV5-8 and TRBJ2-1): EAGVTQSPTHLIKTRGQQATLRCSPISGHTSVYWYQQALGLGLQFLLWYDEGEERNRGNFPPRFSGRQFPNYSSELNVNALELEDSALYLCASSLGLAGGRNEQFFGPGTRLTVL.

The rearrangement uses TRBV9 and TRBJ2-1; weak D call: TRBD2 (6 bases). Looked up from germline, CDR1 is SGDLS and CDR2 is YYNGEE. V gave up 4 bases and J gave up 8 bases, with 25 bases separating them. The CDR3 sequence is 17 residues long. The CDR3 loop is CASSPSPSVFPQYEQFF. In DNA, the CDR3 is TGTGCCAGCAGCCCTAGCCCTAGCGTGTTCCCCCAATATGAGCAGTTCTTC. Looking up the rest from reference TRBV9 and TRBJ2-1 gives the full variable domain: DSGVTQTPKHLITATGQRVTLRCSPRSGDLSVYWYQQSLDQGLQFLIQYYNGEERAKGNILERFSAQQFPDLHSELNLSSLELGDSALYFCASSPSPSVFPQYEQFFGPGTRLTVL.

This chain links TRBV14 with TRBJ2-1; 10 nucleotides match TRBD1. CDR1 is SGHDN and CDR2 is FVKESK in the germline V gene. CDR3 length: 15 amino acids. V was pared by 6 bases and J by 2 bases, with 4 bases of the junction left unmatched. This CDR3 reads CASSLGQGAYNEQFF. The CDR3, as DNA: TGTGCCAGCAGTCTAGGACAGGGGGCCTACAATGAGCAGTTCTTC.

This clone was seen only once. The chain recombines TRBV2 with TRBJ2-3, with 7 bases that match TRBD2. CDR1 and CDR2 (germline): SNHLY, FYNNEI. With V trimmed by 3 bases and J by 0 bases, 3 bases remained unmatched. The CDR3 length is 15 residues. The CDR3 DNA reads TGTGCCAGCAGTGAGGAGGGAGGGAGCACAGATACGCAGTATTTT. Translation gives CASSEEGGSTDTQYF.

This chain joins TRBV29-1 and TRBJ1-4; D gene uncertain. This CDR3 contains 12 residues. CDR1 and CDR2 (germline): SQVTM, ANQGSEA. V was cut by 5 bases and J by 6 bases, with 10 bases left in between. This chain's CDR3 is CSVRVADEKLFF. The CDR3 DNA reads TGCAGCGTTCGCGTAGCCGATGAAAAACTGTTTTTT.

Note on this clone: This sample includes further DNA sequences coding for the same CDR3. The CDR3 DNA reads TGTGCCACCAGCAGAGACCGGGAGACCCAGTACTTC. Encoded protein: CATSRDRETQYF. The rearrangement joins TRBV15 to TRBJ2-5; D ambiguous. This CDR3 region has 12 residues. Trimming took off 0 bases at V and 5 bases at J, with 4 bases between the two ends. Germline V gene sequence: CDR1 LNHNV, CDR2 YYDKDF (reference sequence). Using reference TRBV15 and TRBJ2-5 for the parts outside the CDR3, the full variable domain is DAMVIQNPRYQVTQFGKPVTLSCSQTLNHNVMYWYQQKSSQAPKLLFHYYDKDFNNEADTPDNFQSRRPNTSFCFLDIRSPGLGDTAMYLCATSRDRETQYFGPGTRLLVL.

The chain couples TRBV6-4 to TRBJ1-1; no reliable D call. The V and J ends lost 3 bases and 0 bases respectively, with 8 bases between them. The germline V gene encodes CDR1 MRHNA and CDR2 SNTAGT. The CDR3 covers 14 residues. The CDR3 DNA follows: TGTGCCAGCAGTGAGTCGGGCGTGAACACTGAAGCTTTCTTT. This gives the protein CASSESGVNTEAFF.

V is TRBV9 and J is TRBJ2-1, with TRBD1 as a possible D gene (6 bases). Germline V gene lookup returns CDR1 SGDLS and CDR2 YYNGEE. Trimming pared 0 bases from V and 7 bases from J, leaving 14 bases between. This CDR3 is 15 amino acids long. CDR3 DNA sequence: TGTGCCAGCAGCGTAGGAACGGACAGTCGGAATGAGCAGTTCTTC. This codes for CASSVGTDSRNEQFF.

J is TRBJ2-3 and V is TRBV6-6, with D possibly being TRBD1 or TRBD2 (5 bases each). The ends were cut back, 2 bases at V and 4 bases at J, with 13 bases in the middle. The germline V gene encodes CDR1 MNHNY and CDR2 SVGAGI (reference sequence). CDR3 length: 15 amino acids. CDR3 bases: TGTGCCAGCAGTTACGGGGGAGTCGGGCCAGATACGCAGTATTTT. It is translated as CASSYGGVGPDTQYF.

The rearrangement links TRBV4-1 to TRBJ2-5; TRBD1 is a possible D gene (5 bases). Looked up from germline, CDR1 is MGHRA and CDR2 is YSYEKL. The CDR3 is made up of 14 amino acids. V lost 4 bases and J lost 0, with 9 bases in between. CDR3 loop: CASSPRQHQETQYF. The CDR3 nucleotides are TGCGCCAGCAGCCCTAGACAGCACCAAGAGACCCAGTACTTC.

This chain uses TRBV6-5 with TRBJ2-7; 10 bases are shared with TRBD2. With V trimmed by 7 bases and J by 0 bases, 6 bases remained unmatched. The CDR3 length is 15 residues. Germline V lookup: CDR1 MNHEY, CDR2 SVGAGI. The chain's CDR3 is CASKFRTSGSYEQYF. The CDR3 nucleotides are TGTGCCAGCAAATTTCGGACTAGCGGCTCCTACGAGCAGTACTTC.

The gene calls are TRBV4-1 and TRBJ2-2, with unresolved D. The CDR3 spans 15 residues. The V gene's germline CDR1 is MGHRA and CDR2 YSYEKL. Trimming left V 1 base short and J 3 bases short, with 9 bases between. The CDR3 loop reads CASSQGPSYTGELFF. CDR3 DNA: TGCGCCAGCAGCCAAGGTCCCAGCTACACCGGGGAGCTGTTTTTT.

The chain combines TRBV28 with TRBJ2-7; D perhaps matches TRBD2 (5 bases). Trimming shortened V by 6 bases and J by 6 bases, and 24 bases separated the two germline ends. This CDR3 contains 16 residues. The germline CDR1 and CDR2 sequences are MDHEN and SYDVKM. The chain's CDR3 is CASSPYLAPPVAEQYF. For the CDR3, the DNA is TGTGCCAGCAGCCCTTACCTAGCCCCCCCGGTGGCCGAGCAGTACTTC.

The DNA of the CDR3 is TGTGCCAGCAGTAGAACCCAACCGGGACCGCAAAACTACGAGCAGTACTTC. This codes for CASSRTQPGPQNYEQYF. The chain combines TRBV7-2 with TRBJ2-7, with D perhaps matching TRBD1 or TRBD2 (5 bases each). V was shortened by 6 bases and J by 3 bases, with 24 bases between the two germline ends. This CDR3 is 17 amino acids long. CDR1 is SGHTA, CDR2 FQGNSA, per germline.

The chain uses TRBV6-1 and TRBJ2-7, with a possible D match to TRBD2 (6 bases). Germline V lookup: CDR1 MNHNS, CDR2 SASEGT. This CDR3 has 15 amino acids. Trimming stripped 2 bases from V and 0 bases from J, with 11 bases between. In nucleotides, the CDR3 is TGTGCCAGCAGTGAAAGGCGGGGCGGCTCCTACGAGCAGTACTTC. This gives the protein CASSERRGGSYEQYF.

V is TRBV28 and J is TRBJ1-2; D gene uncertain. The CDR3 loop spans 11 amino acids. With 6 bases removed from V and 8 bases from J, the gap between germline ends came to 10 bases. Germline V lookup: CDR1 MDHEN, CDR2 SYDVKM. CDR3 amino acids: CASRDGWGYTF. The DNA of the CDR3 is TGTGCCAGCAGGGACGGGTGGGGCTACACCTTC.

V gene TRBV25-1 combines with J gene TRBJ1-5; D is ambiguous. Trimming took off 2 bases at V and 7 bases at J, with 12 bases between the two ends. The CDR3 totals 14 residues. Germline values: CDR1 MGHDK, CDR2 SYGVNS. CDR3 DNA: TGTGCCAGCAGTGAAAGTAAGGTTGGCCAGCCCCAGCATTTT. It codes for CASSESKVGQPQHF.

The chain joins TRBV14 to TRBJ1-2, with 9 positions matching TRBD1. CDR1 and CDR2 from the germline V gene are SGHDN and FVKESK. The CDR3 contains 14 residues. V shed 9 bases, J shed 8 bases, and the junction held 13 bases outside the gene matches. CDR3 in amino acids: CASSDKNRGQGYTF. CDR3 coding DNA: TGTGCCAGTTCCGATAAAAACAGGGGGCAAGGCTACACCTTC.

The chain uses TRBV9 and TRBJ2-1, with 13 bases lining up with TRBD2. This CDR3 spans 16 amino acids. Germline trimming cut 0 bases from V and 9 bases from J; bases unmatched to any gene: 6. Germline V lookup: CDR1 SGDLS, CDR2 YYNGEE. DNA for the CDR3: TGTGCCAGCAGCGTAGTAGGGACTAGCGGGACGGCTGAGCAGTTCTTC. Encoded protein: CASSVVGTSGTAEQFF.

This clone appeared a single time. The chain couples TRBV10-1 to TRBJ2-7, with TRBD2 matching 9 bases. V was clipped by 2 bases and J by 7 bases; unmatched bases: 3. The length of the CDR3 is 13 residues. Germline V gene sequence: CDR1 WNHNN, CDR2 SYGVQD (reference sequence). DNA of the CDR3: TGCGCCAGCAGTGAGGTAGCGGGAGTTGAGCAGTACTTC. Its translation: CASSEVAGVEQYF.

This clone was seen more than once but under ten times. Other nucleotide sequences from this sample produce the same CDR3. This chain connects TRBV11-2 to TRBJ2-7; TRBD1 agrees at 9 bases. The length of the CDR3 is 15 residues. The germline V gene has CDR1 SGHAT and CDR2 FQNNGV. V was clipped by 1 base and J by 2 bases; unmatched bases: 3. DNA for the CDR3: TGTGCCAGCAGCTTAGCCGGGACAGGGACCTACGAGCAGTACTTC. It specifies CASSLAGTGTYEQYF.

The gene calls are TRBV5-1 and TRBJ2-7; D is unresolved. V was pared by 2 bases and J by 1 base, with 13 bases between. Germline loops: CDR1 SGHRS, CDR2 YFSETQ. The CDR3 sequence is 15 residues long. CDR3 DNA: TGCGCCAGCAGCTTTTTCCCCCACGATTCCTACGAGCAGTACTTC. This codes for CASSFFPHDSYEQYF.

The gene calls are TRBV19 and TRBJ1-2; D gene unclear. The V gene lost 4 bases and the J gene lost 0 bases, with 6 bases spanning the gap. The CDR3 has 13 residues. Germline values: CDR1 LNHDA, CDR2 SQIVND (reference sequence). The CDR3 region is CASSRPPNYGYTF. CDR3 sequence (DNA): TGTGCCAGTAGTAGACCGCCTAACTATGGCTACACCTTC.

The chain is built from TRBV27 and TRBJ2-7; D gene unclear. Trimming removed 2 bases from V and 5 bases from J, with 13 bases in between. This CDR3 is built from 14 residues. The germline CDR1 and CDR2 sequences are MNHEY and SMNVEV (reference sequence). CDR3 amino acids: CASSLVPLFHEQYF. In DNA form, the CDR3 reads TGTGCCAGCAGTTTAGTTCCCCTGTTCCACGAGCAGTACTTC.